This T cell receptor beta chain was sequenced during a study of regulatory T cells in long-lasting Graves disease (dated by TCRdb to the early 2020s). Background on the whole study: Antithyroid drugs had been taken for less than 3 months by newly diagnosed Graves' disease patients. Patients with persistent Graves' disease were compared with patients with newly diagnosed Graves' disease using TCR sequencing and RNA sequencing of peripheral blood. The study took place in China and was registered as a clinical trial. A total of around 35 samples underwent TCR sequencing: around 13 from persistent and roughly 20 from newly diagnosed Graves' disease patients.

The full study reports these points: Sequencing and analysis were limited to the TCR beta chain. TRBV28, TRBJ1-2 and TRBJ2-5 were preferentially used in persistent disease, while TRBV20-1 and TRBJ2-1 were favored in newly diagnosed disease. The study examined only peripheral blood because the primary lesion, thyroid tissue, could not be accessed. The small sample size was acknowledged by the authors as a limitation that may reduce accuracy. More public clonotypes were shared among persistent patients (more than 2,500) than among newly diagnosed patients (roughly 1,000). Persistent Graves' disease patients showed lower TCR Shannon entropy and fewer highly expanded clones than newly diagnosed patients, suggesting clonal expansion.

This sample's time point label indicates: newly diagnosed GD, antithyroid drugs for less than 3 months. For both TCR sequencing and RNA sequencing, RNA was extracted from PBMCs using TRIzol. The diagnosis of Graves' disease was made according to American Thyroid Association guidelines. Patients for the study were recruited at an endocrinology department in Xi'an, China. From each patient, 8 to 10 milliliters of peripheral blood was collected into an EDTA anticoagulant tube. Ficoll Paque Plus density gradient separation was used to isolate PBMCs, and no further T cell sorting was performed. An Agilent 2100 Bioanalyzer and agarose gel were used to check RNA quality, while a NanoDrop 2000 measured RNA concentration. Library preparation was by multiplex PCR. Sequenced on an Illumina HiSeq 4000. iRepertoire HTBI primers and Arm-PCR amplification of CDR3 regions were used to construct TCR beta libraries. PCR products were gel purified before sequencing. Per the original workflow: Across samples, about 64 TRBV and roughly 15 TRBJ segments were identified and used for gene usage analysis of CDR3 amino acid clonotypes. COPE and FqMerger were used to merge filtered high-quality paired reads into contigs. BLAST was used to align contigs to IMGT TRBV, TRBD and TRBJ reference genes, with CDR3 defined following IMGT. Any clonotype with a frequency above 0.1% was classified as a highly expanded clone. Shannon entropy served as the measure of repertoire diversity, while the Gini coefficient captured V-J evenness. Clonotypes shared by more than one individual were considered public. The public reads were reanalyzed by TCRdb: fastp trimming at Q25, MiXCR alignment, in-frame beta chains only. Rows with a matching CDR3 protein are joined into one entry that keeps the most common DNA and genes. TCRdb's processing, not the study's, gives the V and J calls here. The sample table holds 400,000 to 450,000 distinct CDR3 sequences, of which less than 20% were seen once. About 10% of the sample is taken by the ten largest.

Measured from the cysteine to the phenylalanine, the CDR3 is 16 residues long. Kept here is only the CDR3 DNA, which spans 48 bases and is read in frame from base 1. The germline V gene yields SGHNT for CDR1 and YENEEA for CDR2. V ends up 5 bases short and J 8 bases short, with an unmatched junction base count of 16. This clonotype was counted at least ten times. What this receptor recognizes is not known. No base qualities exist here, and no much larger clone lies one base off it. The sample was also reused in another study, on T cells in Graves' hyperthyroidism and ophthalmopathy. The other study reports the following: Stable Graves' hyperthyroidism was defined as the absence of progression to ophthalmopathy over 18 months of follow-up. Hyperthyroidism patients were newly diagnosed, with disease duration under 2 months, and aged 18 to 65 years. Patients with uncontrolled infections, other autoimmune diseases, pregnancy or lactation were excluded. Diagnoses were based on clinical symptoms, serum thyroxine and TRAb, thyroid ultrasound and orbital computed tomography. For the first round of RT-PCR on the TCR CDR3, the HTBI primer set was used together with the Qiagen OneStep RT-PCR kit. Most expanded thyroid clonotypes (frequency above 0.001) were also detected in blood, a finding suggesting that blood repertoires may reflect thyroid immune responses. Ophthalmopathy was separated from stable hyperthyroidism by a 13 V-J signature model, with 85% to 90% sensitivity and around 81% specificity obtained in cross-validation and 80%/75% obtained in testing. In validation, progression to ophthalmopathy was predicted by the model with around 71% sensitivity and 72% to 80% specificity, a median of around 5.9 months before onset. TCR V-J signatures able to tell the groups apart were searched for in a discovery cohort of approximately 95 patients, of whom around 42 had Graves' ophthalmopathy and around 58 had stable Graves' hyperthyroidism. Whether ophthalmopathy could be predicted prospectively was tested in an independent validation cohort made up of fewer than 20 hyperthyroidism patients plus 17 patients who later progressed to ophthalmopathy. The 75 to 100 discovery patients were divided at random into training and test sets in a 7:3 ratio. Thyroid tissue and blood T-cell repertoires from more than 5 Graves' hyperthyroidism patients were also compared in the study. Once sampling was done, hyperthyroidism patients were given methimazole at a starting dose of 30 mg daily, whereas ophthalmopathy patients were given high-dose intravenous methylprednisolone. Libraries were constructed in a second round of multiplex PCR, after which size selection and purification were performed. The libraries were sequenced on an Illumina HiSeq2000 using paired-end 100 bp reads. SOAPnuke was used to process the raw data, with reads discarded if the reads contained adapters or uncalled bases, had a mean Phred below 15, or lacked an exact constant-primer or identifier match. COPE v1.2.5 was used to merge the high-quality paired reads, and each unique nucleotide sequence was defined as a clonotype. MiTCR v1.1 was used to align the clonotypes against IMGT TRBV, TRBD and TRBJ reference segments. Only V-J combinations with frequency above 0.0001, covering approximately 99% of repertoires, were analysed. The TCS score was defined as F50 (clonal expansion) divided by E x V (chaos), with BLOSUM62-based TCRdist calculated between CDR3 peptides within each V-J. Welch's t-statistics and random forest reduced around 510 V-J features to 13, which were used in a naive Bayes classifier (R e1071). Sample size was not statistically predetermined, and blinding of investigators to group allocation was not performed. According to the paper, TCR Vbeta CDR3 sequencing was carried out on over 130 peripheral blood samples, which came from 40 to 45 ophthalmopathy, 75 or so hyperthyroidism and roughly 17 progressor patients.

The sequencing used peripheral blood mononuclear cells (PBMCs), collected at new diagnosis, from a patient treated with antithyroid drugs. Here the chain combines TRBV11-3 and TRBJ1-2; 8 bases in between match TRBD1. The sequence derives from a woman in her twenties or thirties with Graves disease. Donor details come from another sample of the same person, matched by shared clones. Here the CDR3 is given as CASSLPPGRDRGGYTF. The DNA sequence is given as TGTGCCAGCAGCCTCCCCCCGGGTCGAGACAGGGGCGGCTACACCTTC.